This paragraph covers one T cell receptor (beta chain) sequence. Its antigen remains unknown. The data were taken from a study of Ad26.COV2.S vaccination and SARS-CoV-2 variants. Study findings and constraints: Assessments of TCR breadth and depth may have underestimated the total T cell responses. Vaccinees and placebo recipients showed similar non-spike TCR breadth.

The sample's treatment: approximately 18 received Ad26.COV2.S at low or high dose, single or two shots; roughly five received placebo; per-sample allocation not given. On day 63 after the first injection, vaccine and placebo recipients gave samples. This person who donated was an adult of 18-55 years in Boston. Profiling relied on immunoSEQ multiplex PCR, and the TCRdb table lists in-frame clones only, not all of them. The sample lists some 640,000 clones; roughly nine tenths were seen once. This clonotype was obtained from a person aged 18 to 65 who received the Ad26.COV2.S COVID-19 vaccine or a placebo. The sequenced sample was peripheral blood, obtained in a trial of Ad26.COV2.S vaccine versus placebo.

The CDR3 region has the DNA TGTGCCATCATGACTAGCGGGATGAACGAGCAGTACTTC. This encodes CAIMTSGMNEQYF. The chain recombines TRBV10-3 with TRBJ2-7; 11 bases match TRBD2. Germline V lookup: CDR1 ENHRY, CDR2 SYGVKD. The CDR3 runs 13 residues. Losses at the gene ends were 7 bases for V and 5 bases for J; bases not matched to a gene: 4.